This T cell receptor (beta chain) was recovered during a study of T cells in Graves' hyperthyroidism and ophthalmopathy. Germline V lookup: CDR1 KGHSH, CDR2 LQKENI. The CDR3 runs 15 residues. RNA transcripts were the template for amplifying TCR beta CDR3 regions. RT-PCR in the first round (using the HTBI primer set) targeted the TCR CDR3. TCRdb called the multiplex PCR reads again in MiXCR, with one record for every CDR3 protein. The sample yields around 350,000 distinct CDR3 sequences, about 15% seen once. Remarks on this clonotype: A read error may explain this, as a much larger clone is one base away.

The origin of this receptor is a woman younger than 30 with Graves' hyperthyroidism that later progressed to Graves' ophthalmopathy. Sample: blood. The chain recombines TRBV18 with TRBJ1-1, with D unresolved. Here the CDR3 reads CAGSPRESMNTEAFF. The CDR3 nucleotides are TGTGCCGGCTCACCCCGGGAGTCCATGAACACTGAAGCTTTCTTT.